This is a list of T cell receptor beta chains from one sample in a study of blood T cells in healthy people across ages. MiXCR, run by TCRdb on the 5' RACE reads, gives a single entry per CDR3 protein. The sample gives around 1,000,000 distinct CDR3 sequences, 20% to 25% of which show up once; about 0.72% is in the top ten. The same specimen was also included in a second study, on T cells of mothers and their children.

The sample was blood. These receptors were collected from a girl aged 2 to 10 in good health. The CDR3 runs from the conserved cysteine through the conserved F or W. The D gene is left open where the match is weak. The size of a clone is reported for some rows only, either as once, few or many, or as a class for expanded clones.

CDR3 DNA: TGTGCCAGCAGCCAAGGCGGGCCTCAAGATACGCAGTATTTT
CDR3 protein: CASSQGGPQDTQYF
clone size: few
D gene: NA
V gene: TRBV4-2
J gene: TRBJ2-3

CDR3 DNA: TGTGCCAGCAGTCCACTCACAGCGAACACTGAAGCTTTCTTT
CDR3 protein: CASSPLTANTEAFF
clone size: NA
D gene: NA
V gene: TRBV12-3/TRBV12-4
J gene: TRBJ1-1

CDR3 DNA: TGCAGCGTTGGGGACAGCTTCAACTACGAGCAGTACTTC
CDR3 protein: CSVGDSFNYEQYF
clone size: NA
D gene: TRBD1
V gene: TRBV29-1
J gene: TRBJ2-7

CDR3 DNA: TGTGCCAGTACCCTGACGGGGAATTACAATGAGCAGTTCTTC
CDR3 protein: CASTLTGNYNEQFF
clone size: few
D gene: NA
V gene: TRBV19
J gene: TRBJ2-1

CDR3 DNA: TGTGCCACAACAAGCCCGGGGCCCTACCAAGAGACCCAGTACTTC
CDR3 protein: CATTSPGPYQETQYF
clone size: NA
D gene: NA
V gene: TRBV21-1
J gene: TRBJ2-5

CDR3 DNA: TGTGCCAGCGTGGCAGGGACGTATAAGACTGAAGCTTTCTTT
CDR3 protein: CASVAGTYKTEAFF
clone size: few
D gene: NA
V gene: TRBV6-1
J gene: TRBJ1-1

CDR3 DNA: TGTGCCAGCAGTGAGATTGAGAGGGGCTCGCTCGGGAAGGCCCAGTACTTC
CDR3 protein: CASSEIERGSLGKAQYF
clone size: few
D gene: NA
V gene: TRBV2
J gene: TRBJ2-5

CDR3 DNA: TGTGCCAGCAGCGTACTAGCGGGGGATAGAGAGCAGTACTTC
CDR3 protein: CASSVLAGDREQYF
clone size: once
D gene: TRBD2
V gene: TRBV9
J gene: TRBJ2-7

CDR3 DNA: TGTGCCAGCAGCATAGACGGCAATGAGCAGTTCTTC
CDR3 protein: CASSIDGNEQFF
clone size: few
D gene: NA
V gene: TRBV7-9
J gene: TRBJ2-1

CDR3 DNA: TGTGCCAGCAGCCAAATTAACGCGGGGGGAGCTTTCTTT
CDR3 protein: CASSQINAGGAFF
clone size: few
D gene: NA
V gene: TRBV5-6
J gene: TRBJ1-1

CDR3 DNA: TGTGCCACTCATAGACAGGGAAGCTACGAGCAGTACTTC
CDR3 protein: CATHRQGSYEQYF
clone size: few
D gene: TRBD1
V gene: TRBV27
J gene: TRBJ2-7

CDR3 DNA: TGCAGCGTTCGGACCTTGTACCAAGAGACCCAGTACTTC
CDR3 protein: CSVRTLYQETQYF
clone size: NA
D gene: NA
V gene: TRBV29-1
J gene: TRBJ2-5

CDR3 DNA: TGTGCCACCTCCGGGACAGGGCGCTACGAGCAGTACTTC
CDR3 protein: CATSGTGRYEQYF
clone size: few
D gene: TRBD1
V gene: TRBV24-1
J gene: TRBJ2-7

CDR3 DNA: TGCAGTGCTAGAGATAGGTCTGGTCTGGGCGGGAGCACAGATACGCAGTATTTT
CDR3 protein: CSARDRSGLGGSTDTQYF
clone size: NA
D gene: NA
V gene: TRBV20-1
J gene: TRBJ2-3

CDR3 DNA: TGTGCCAGCACCTCCGGGACCGGGCTTTACGCGAACACCGGGGAGCTGTTTTTT
CDR3 protein: CASTSGTGLYANTGELFF
clone size: few
D gene: NA
V gene: TRBV7-3
J gene: TRBJ2-2

CDR3 DNA: TGTGCCAGCAAGTTTGCGCGGGAGGTCCACGAGCAGTACTTC
CDR3 protein: CASKFAREVHEQYF
clone size: NA
D gene: TRBD2
V gene: TRBV28
J gene: TRBJ2-7

CDR3 DNA: TGTGCCAGCAGCTTATGGCAGACAATCTACAATGAGCAGTTCTTC
CDR3 protein: CASSLWQTIYNEQFF
clone size: few
D gene: NA
V gene: TRBV11-2
J gene: TRBJ2-1

CDR3 DNA: TGTGCCAGCAGTTACCGACGACTAGAGGGCAATAAGCAGTTCTTC
CDR3 protein: CASSYRRLEGNKQFF
clone size: NA
D gene: NA
V gene: TRBV6-5
J gene: TRBJ2-1

CDR3 DNA: TGTGCCAGCAGGGGGATTTCGGGGGGTCGGCCCCAGCATTTT
CDR3 protein: CASRGISGGRPQHF
clone size: few
D gene: NA
V gene: TRBV6-6
J gene: TRBJ1-5

CDR3 DNA: TGCAGCGTTGAAGATCTGGAGGGGGCGGCCTTGGGACTCAGCACAGATACGCAGTATTTT
CDR3 protein: CSVEDLEGAALGLSTDTQYF
clone size: few
D gene: NA
V gene: TRBV29-1
J gene: TRBJ2-3

CDR3 DNA: TGCAGCGTTACGACTAGGCTAGCCAAAAACATTCAGTACTTC
CDR3 protein: CSVTTRLAKNIQYF
clone size: NA
D gene: NA
V gene: TRBV29-1
J gene: TRBJ2-4

CDR3 DNA: TGCGCCAGCAGCCTGACAGGCAATCGCGTTCCGACTAAAGCTTTCTTT
CDR3 protein: CASSLTGNRVPTKAFF
clone size: few
D gene: NA
V gene: TRBV4-1
J gene: TRBJ1-1

CDR3 DNA: TGTGCCAGCAACTTTAGGAGGACCGAAACTAGCACAGATACGCAGTATTTT
CDR3 protein: CASNFRRTETSTDTQYF
clone size: NA
D gene: NA
V gene: TRBV7-8
J gene: TRBJ2-3

CDR3 DNA: TGCAGTGCTAGAGATCCACTAGCCACGCGGGAGCAGTACTTC
CDR3 protein: CSARDPLATREQYF
clone size: few
D gene: TRBD2
V gene: TRBV20-1
J gene: TRBJ2-5